These 24 T cell receptor beta chains were sequenced from one sample in a study of cytomegalovirus exposure and HLA in healthy donors. 60 Vbeta and 13 Jbeta primers were used in PCR. TCRdb keeps only in-frame clones here, not all; method: immunoSEQ multiplex PCR. The table shows about 180,000 clones, with roughly 80% occurring only once. Sequences were obtained from PBMCs. The receptors come from a man between 60 and 75 years old in good health and CMV-seronegative.

This clone was seen only a few times. This sequence joins TRBV5-1 and TRBJ2-6; D might be TRBD1 (5 bases). CDR1 and CDR2 from the germline V gene are SGHRS and YFSETQ. The ends were cut back, 4 bases at V and 0 bases at J, with 8 bases in the middle. CDR3 size: 15 residues. In nucleotides, the CDR3 is TGCGCCAGCAGCCCCCAGGGCTCTGGGGCCAACGTCCTGACTTTC. This codes for CASSPQGSGANVLTF.

The V and J genes are TRBV9 and TRBJ2-1; D is possibly TRBD1 (7 bases). The CDR3 has 16 residues. Germline-derived CDR1 and CDR2 are SGDLS and YYNGEE. The V end lost 0 bases, the J end lost 4 bases, and 14 bases lay between the germline ends. The CDR3 DNA reads TGTGCCAGCAGCGTAGCTGGCGGGACAGCTTACAATGAGCAGTTCTTC. Protein: CASSVAGGTAYNEQFF.

The chain couples TRBV7-9 to TRBJ2-7, with no clear D. Germline lookup yields CDR1 SEHNR and CDR2 FQNEAQ (reference sequence). V lost 0 bases, J lost 2 bases, and 8 bases lay in between. The CDR3 runs to 14 residues. The CDR3 loop reads CASSLATVPYEQYF. CDR3 DNA sequence: TGTGCCAGCAGCTTAGCCACAGTCCCCTACGAGCAGTACTTC.

The chain has TRBV6-5 and TRBJ1-2; D is undetermined. Trimming stripped 4 bases from V and 4 bases from J, with 19 bases between. The CDR3 totals 16 residues. The V gene's germline CDR1 is MNHEY and CDR2 SVGAGI. The CDR3 DNA follows: TGTGCCAGCAGTTTGAGACGGACTGGTCTGTTCTATGGCTACACCTTC. Its protein product is CASSLRRTGLFYGYTF.

This chain connects TRBV5-4 to TRBJ1-6; TRBD1 is a possible D gene (6 bases). Germline lookup yields CDR1 SGHNT and CDR2 YYREEE (reference sequence). V shed 2 bases and J shed 5 bases, with 20 bases lying between them. The CDR3 consists of 18 residues. The CDR3 loop reads CASSFAEMTGSDNSPLHF. The CDR3 nucleotides are TGTGCCAGCAGCTTCGCGGAGATGACAGGTTCGGATAATTCACCCCTCCACTTT. The full variable domain, in which reference TRBV5-4 and TRBJ1-6 provide the parts outside the CDR3, is ETGVTQSPTHLIKTRGQQVTLRCSSQSGHNTVSWYQQALGQGPQFIFQYYREEENGRGNFPPRFSGLQFPNYSSELNVNALELDDSALYLCASSFAEMTGSDNSPLHFGNGTRLTVT.

V is TRBV7-3 and J is TRBJ2-7; the match to TRBD1 covers 7 bases. The CDR3 is made up of 15 amino acids. Germline assignment: CDR1 SGHTA and CDR2 FQGTGA. The trim removed 6 bases at V and 4 bases at J, leaving 12 bases unmatched. CDR3 bases: TGTGCCAGCAGTTCCCTAGGGGGCCGTCAATACGAGCAGTACTTC. This gives the protein CASSSLGGRQYEQYF.

The J gene is TRBJ2-1, the V gene TRBV6-9, with D unclear. The CDR3 is 12 amino acids. Trimming left V 4 bases short and J 9 bases short, with 10 bases between. Germline CDR1 is MNHGY and CDR2 is SVAAGI. The CDR3, as DNA: TGTGCCAGCAGTTTCTTTCCTTTTGAGCAGTTCTTC. Protein: CASSFFPFEQFF.

This chain joins TRBV29-1 and TRBJ2-7; 9 nucleotides line up with TRBD2. The CDR3 is 12 amino acids. Germline V lookup: CDR1 SQVTM, CDR2 ANQGSEA. The J segment lost 7 bases and the V segment lost 6 bases, leaving 7 bases of the junction unmatched. CDR3 loop: CSVAAGGMEQYF. CDR3 DNA: TGCAGCGTCGCAGCGGGGGGTATGGAGCAGTACTTC.

The rearrangement joins TRBV27 to TRBJ2-2; 12 bases fit TRBD2. This CDR3 spans 15 amino acids. CDR1 is MNHEY, CDR2 SMNVEV, per germline (reference sequence). V trimming: 4 bases; J trimming: 5 bases; junction bases outside the gene matches: 2. CDR3 nucleotides: TGTGCCAGCAGTTCCGGGACTAGCGGGACCGGGGAGCTGTTTTTT. It specifies CASSSGTSGTGELFF.

V usage is TRBV5-1 and J usage is TRBJ1-1; 9 bases line up with TRBD1. Germline V CDR1 and CDR2: SGHRS, YFSETQ. J gave up 7 bases and V 3 bases, and 7 bases lay outside the gene matches. The CDR3 runs 14 residues. CDR3 residues: CASSSWDRDCEAFF. The CDR3 coding sequence is TGCGCCAGCAGCTCATGGGACAGGGATTGTGAAGCTTTCTTT.

The V call is TRBV30, the J call TRBJ1-2; D call uncertain. The CDR3 contains 15 residues. The V end was cut by 0 bases, the J end by 2 bases, with 13 bases between. Germline V gene data show CDR1 as GTSNPN and CDR2 as SVGIG (reference sequence). The CDR3 coding sequence is TGTGCCTGGAGTGTACGTGAGACTGCCAACTATGGCTACACCTTC. It yields the protein CAWSVRETANYGYTF.

J is TRBJ1-4 and V is TRBV29-1; 7 bases are shared with TRBD1. This CDR3 spans 14 amino acids. V gave up 4 bases and J gave up 0 bases; unmatched junction bases: 2. CDR1 and CDR2 (germline): SQVTM, ANQGSEA. The CDR3 spells CSVGQGATNEKLFF. The CDR3 DNA sequence: TGCAGCGTTGGACAGGGAGCAACTAATGAAAAACTGTTTTTT.

The J gene is TRBJ1-1, the V gene TRBV30; D unresolved. CDR1 GTSNPN and CDR2 SVGIG come from the germline V gene (reference sequence). CDR3 length: 13 amino acids. The V end was cut by 1 base, the J end by 3 bases, with 9 bases between. The DNA for the CDR3 is TGTGCCTGGAGTGCTCTCGGGGACACTGAAGCTTTCTTT. This codes for CAWSALGDTEAFF.

Comments on this clone: Relative to the germline gene, one junction end is altered; a read error may explain this. DNA of the CDR3: TGTGCCAACAGCTTGAACAGACGGACTAGCGGATACTACAATGAGCAGTTCTTC. It yields the protein CANSLNRRTSGYYNEQFF. This chain connects TRBV7-2 to TRBJ2-1, with 10 nucleotides matching TRBD2. From germline, CDR1 is SGHTA and CDR2 FQGNSA. The CDR3 contains 18 residues.

The chain is built from TRBV18 and TRBJ1-1, with D possibly matching TRBD1 (5 bases). Germline assignment: CDR1 KGHSH and CDR2 LQKENI. Trimming removed 2 bases at V and 3 bases at J, with 13 bases between. The CDR3 totals 15 residues. The DNA of the CDR3 is TGTGCCAGCTCACCAGTTATGCCGGGGGACACTGAAGCTTTCTTT. Amino acids: CASSPVMPGDTEAFF.

DNA of the CDR3: TGTGCCATCGGGGGTGGGCTAGCGGGGAACCAAGAGACCCAGTACTTC. Its translation is CAIGGGLAGNQETQYF. V gene TRBV10-3 combines with J gene TRBJ2-5; 9 positions agree with TRBD2. The CDR3 runs to 16 residues. Trimming removed 8 bases from V and 0 bases from J; junction bases left unmatched: 10. Germline V gene data show CDR1 as ENHRY and CDR2 as SYGVKD.

The chain employs TRBV6-4 and TRBJ2-3, with TRBD2 matching 10 bases. This CDR3 contains 14 residues. V lost 4 bases to trimming and J lost 6 bases; unmatched junction nucleotides: 4. The germline CDR1 and CDR2 sequences are MRHNA and SNTAGT. CDR3: CASSAGLAADTQYF. DNA of the CDR3: TGTGCCAGCAGTGCCGGACTAGCGGCGGATACGCAGTATTTT.

This clone was seen once. The chain employs TRBV28 and TRBJ1-5, with 11 bases that match TRBD1. Germline loops: CDR1 MDHEN, CDR2 SYDVKM. V dropped 5 bases and J dropped 2; count of bases not matched to a gene: 5. The CDR3 length is 16 residues. As DNA, the CDR3 is TGTGCCAGCAGTCCCTGGACAGGGGGCGGCAATCAGCCCCAGCATTTT. It codes for CASSPWTGGGNQPQHF.

The chain is built from TRBV18 and TRBJ2-6, with a possible D match to TRBD2 (5 bases). Germline values: CDR1 KGHSH, CDR2 LQKENI. Trimming removed 3 bases at V and 1 base at J, with 7 bases between. CDR3 length: 15 amino acids. The CDR3 DNA reads TGTGCCAGCTCACCTTCGGGGTCTGGGGCCAACGTCCTGACTTTC. Translation: CASSPSGSGANVLTF.

The chain joins TRBV7-9 to TRBJ2-5; no reliable D call. The DNA end is more similar to TRBJ2-7, so the J call may be wrong. This CDR3 is 13 amino acids long. CDR1 and CDR2 from the germline V gene are SEHNR and FQNEAQ (reference sequence). The CDR3 reads CASSLASSYEQYF. CDR3 nucleotides: TGTGCCAGCAGCTTAGCGTCCTCCTACGAGCAGTACTTC.

This chain joins TRBV10-3 and TRBJ1-3; possible D gene TRBD1, 6 bases. Deletions cut 7 bases from V and 1 base from J, with 8 bases between. The CDR3 is made up of 13 amino acids. Per the germline V gene, CDR1 is ENHRY and CDR2 is SYGVKD. This chain's CDR3 is CAITQGSGNTIYF. The CDR3 DNA follows: TGTGCCATCACACAGGGATCTGGAAACACCATATATTTT.

Remarks on this clone: One junction end disagrees with the germline gene, perhaps due to a read error. This chain connects TRBV27 to TRBJ1-6, with a weak D call TRBD1 (5 bases). Per the germline V gene, CDR1 is MNHEY and CDR2 is SMNVEV (reference sequence). The CDR3 contains 17 residues. The CDR3 spells CASSLSLPGGGDSPLNF. The CDR3 DNA is TGTGCCAGCAGTTTATCGCTCCCGGGGGGAGGGGATTCACCCCTCAACTTT.

V and J are TRBV6-6 and TRBJ2-7; 7 bases agree with TRBD1. V shed 2 bases and J 0 bases; nucleotides not matched to a gene: 4. The CDR3 totals 15 residues. Germline CDR1 MNHNY, CDR2 SVGAGI (reference sequence). In DNA form, the CDR3 reads TGTGCCAGCAGTTACCCGGGACAGCTCTCCTACGAGCAGTACTTC. This gives the protein CASSYPGQLSYEQYF.

The chain uses TRBV5-4 and TRBJ2-1, with 14 bases fitting TRBD2. Germline lookup yields CDR1 SGHNT and CDR2 YYREEE (reference sequence). The CDR3 contains 15 residues. V shed 4 bases and J 9 bases; nucleotides not matched to a gene: 6. CDR3 in amino acids: CASSRDGLAGGEQFF. The CDR3 region has the DNA TGTGCCAGCAGCCGCGATGGACTAGCGGGGGGTGAGCAGTTCTTC.